The following is a TCR beta chain sequence with its context. The target antigen is unknown. This specimen belongs to a study of cytomegalovirus exposure and HLA in healthy donors. Broader study findings: Of the V segments, some could not be distinguished, including TRBV6-2 and TRBV6-3, and were excluded. As a later analysis revealed, the rate of TCR association differed by HLA locus, with DRB1 most and HLA-C fewest. Evidence from a later analysis indicated that most CMV-associated TCR beta chains looked HLA-restricted.

In the PCR, 60 Vbeta and 13 Jbeta primers were used. Repertoires were generated with immunoSEQ multiplex PCR, while TCRdb's copy carries only in-frame clones and drops some. This sample yields 95,000 to 100,000 clones, of which roughly 70% are seen a single time; 8% to 13% belongs to the top ten. Trimming removed 3 bases from V and 4 bases from J; junction bases left unmatched: 6. This CDR3 comprises 15 residues. Per germline, CDR1 SGHRS and CDR2 YFSETQ. The TCR originated in a man aged 50-60 years in good health and CMV-seronegative. Sequencing was carried out using PBMCs. The chain uses TRBV5-1 and TRBJ2-1; 8 nucleotides agree with TRBD1. CDR3 nucleotides: TGCGCCAGCAGCTCTGACAGGGGCCTTTACAATGAGCAGTTCTTC. Translating gives CASSSDRGLYNEQFF.